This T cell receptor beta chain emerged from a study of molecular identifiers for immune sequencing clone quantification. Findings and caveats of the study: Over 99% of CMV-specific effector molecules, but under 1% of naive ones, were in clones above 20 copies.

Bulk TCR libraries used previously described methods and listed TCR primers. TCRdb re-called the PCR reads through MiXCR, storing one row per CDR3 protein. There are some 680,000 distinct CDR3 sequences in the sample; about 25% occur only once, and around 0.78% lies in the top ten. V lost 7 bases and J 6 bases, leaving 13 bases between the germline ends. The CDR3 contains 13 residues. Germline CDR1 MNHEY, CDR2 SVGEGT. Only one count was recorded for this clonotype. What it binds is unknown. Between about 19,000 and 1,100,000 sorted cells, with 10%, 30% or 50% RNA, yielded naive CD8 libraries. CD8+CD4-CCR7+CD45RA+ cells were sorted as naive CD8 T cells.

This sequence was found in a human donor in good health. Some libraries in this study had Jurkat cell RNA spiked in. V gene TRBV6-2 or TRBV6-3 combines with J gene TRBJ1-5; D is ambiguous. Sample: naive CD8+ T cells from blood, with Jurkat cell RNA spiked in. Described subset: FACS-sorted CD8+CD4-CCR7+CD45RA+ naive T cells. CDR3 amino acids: CASILGRVQPQHF. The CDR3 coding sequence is TGTGCCAGCATCTTGGGTCGGGTTCAGCCCCAGCATTTT.